This entry concerns a single T cell receptor beta chain. The data originate from a study of shared clonotypes between healthy human individuals. Measured with immunoSEQ multiplex PCR; TCRdb has only the in-frame clones, and not every one. The table shows hundreds of thousands of clones, with around 96% occurring only once. Germline CDR1 is SGHTA and CDR2 is FQGNSA. V shed 5 bases and J shed 4 bases, with 15 bases lying between them. The CDR3 contains 15 residues. The clonotype originates from a woman aged 25 to 39 in good health. The sample consisted of naive CD4+ T cells sorted from blood. Subset here: CD45RA+ positively selected. The chain joins TRBV7-2 to TRBJ1-5; D is ambiguous. This CDR3 is CASSALVGGNQPQHF. The CDR3 bases are TGTGCCAGCAGCGCGTTGGTGGGAGGGAATCAGCCCCAGCATTTT.